This TCR beta chain comes out of a study of shared clonotypes between healthy human individuals. Sequencing used immunoSEQ multiplex PCR; TCRdb keeps in-frame clones, though not all of them. Among 2 million to 2.5 million clones listed, under 97% were seen once. The sequence came from a man younger than 35 in good health. The sample comprised naive CD4+ T cells sorted from blood. Noted subset: CD45RA+ positively selected.

CDR3 DNA: TGTGCCAGCAGCGTAGCCCCGACAGCGGCTGGAAACACCATATATTTT. Residues: CASSVAPTAAGNTIYF. The genes are TRBV9 and TRBJ1-3; the D gene is possibly TRBD1 (5 bases). The ends were cut back, 0 bases at V and 2 bases at J, with 12 bases in the middle. Germline loops: CDR1 SGDLS, CDR2 YYNGEE. The CDR3 extends over 16 amino acids.